This T cell receptor (beta chain) was observed in a study of CD8 T cells in Susac syndrome. Reverse transcription of roughly 0.5 to 1 ug RNA was performed with random hexamers. TCRdb re-called the immunoSEQ multiplex PCR reads through MiXCR, storing one row per CDR3 protein. Among roughly 190,000 distinct CDR3 sequences, approximately 94% were seen once, and the ten largest hold 0.08% to 0.11%. The CDR3 has 15 residues. CDR1 is LGHDT and CDR2 is YNNKEL in the germline V gene (reference sequence). The germline V and J ends were trimmed by 6 bases and 7 bases, with 19 bases remaining between them. Sequenced input: CD4+ T cells from PBMCs. The clonotype was recovered from a human donor in good health. The chain is built from TRBV3-1 and TRBJ2-1, with a possible D match to TRBD2 (6 bases). The CDR3 loop reads CASSYIAEKLNEQFF. CDR3 DNA sequence: TGTGCCAGCAGTTACATAGCGGAGAAACTTAATGAGCAGTTCTTC.